Shown below are 8 T cell receptor beta chains from a single sample sequenced in a study of CD8 T cells in Susac syndrome. Reverse transcription of about 0.45 to 1 ug RNA used random hexamers. TCRdb recomputed calls from the immunoSEQ multiplex PCR reads with MiXCR, one row per CDR3 protein. The data show under 70,000 distinct CDR3 sequences, more than 85% seen once. Sequenced: CD8+ T cells from PBMCs. Receptors were obtained from a human donor with Susac syndrome.

J is TRBJ2-2 and V is TRBV6-5, with unresolved D. Deletions cut 4 bases from V and 5 bases from J, with 11 bases between. Germline assignment: CDR1 MNHEY and CDR2 SVGAGI. There are 14 residues in the CDR3. The CDR3 nucleotides are TGTGCCAGCAGTTCACAACAAGTGACCGGGGAGCTGTTTTTT. This sequence encodes CASSSQQVTGELFF.

The sample holds a few counts of this clonotype. CDR3 sequence reads: CASSQYKGRYEQYF. The CDR3 DNA sequence: TGTGCCAGCAGCCAGTACAAGGGAAGATACGAGCAGTACTTC. This rearrangement joins TRBV14 to TRBJ2-7; D unresolved. The CDR3 runs 14 residues. Trimming pared 3 bases from V and 4 bases from J, leaving 13 bases between. The germline V gene encodes CDR1 SGHDN and CDR2 FVKESK.

The chain is built from TRBV4-2 and TRBJ2-6; D gene ambiguous. Germline V gives CDR1 LGHNA, CDR2 YNFKEQ. V was shortened by 3 bases and J by 0 bases, with 6 bases between the two germline ends. The CDR3 loop spans 15 amino acids. Written as DNA, the CDR3 is TGTGCCAGCAGCCATAGGCGCTCTGGGGCCAACGTCCTGACTTTC. Its protein product is CASSHRRSGANVLTF.

The genes are TRBV7-2 and TRBJ2-7; TRBD1 aligns across 9 bases. The V gene's germline CDR1 is SGHTA and CDR2 FQGNSA. V dropped 3 bases and J dropped 3; count of bases not matched to a gene: 6. The CDR3 is made up of 15 amino acids. The CDR3 reads CASSFPGTGYYEQYF. Here the CDR3 DNA reads TGTGCCAGCAGCTTCCCCGGGACAGGGTACTACGAGCAGTACTTC.

The chain has TRBV27 and TRBJ1-1, with TRBD1 matching 7 bases. The V and J ends lost 5 bases and 10 bases, in that order; junction bases with no gene match: 10. This CDR3 has 13 residues. The germline gives CDR1 MNHEY, CDR2 SMNVEV (reference sequence). Written as DNA, the CDR3 is TGTGCCAGCAGTATCGGAGGGGGCGTCGTAGCTTTCTTT. Its translation: CASSIGGGVVAFF.

The count of this clonotype is one. The chain carries TRBV7-9 and TRBJ1-2, with D perhaps matching TRBD1 (5 bases). The CDR3 runs 13 residues. The germline V and J ends were trimmed by 0 bases and 6 bases, with 8 bases remaining between them. CDR1 SEHNR and CDR2 FQNEAQ come from the germline V gene (reference sequence). The CDR3 spells CASSLAAGNGYTF. CDR3 nucleotides: TGTGCCAGCAGCTTAGCGGCAGGGAATGGCTACACCTTC.

V and J are TRBV19 and TRBJ2-7; 8 nucleotides line up with TRBD2. After removal of 5 bases from V and 1 base from J, the junction contained 4 bases not matched to a gene. This CDR3 spans 14 amino acids. Per germline, CDR1 LNHDA and CDR2 SQIVND (reference sequence). The CDR3 protein is CASSPASGSYEQYF. The CDR3 DNA follows: TGTGCCAGTAGTCCGGCTAGCGGGTCCTACGAGCAGTACTTC. The variable domain in full, completed from reference TRBV19 and TRBJ2-7, reads DGGITQSPKYLFRKEGQNVTLSCEQNLNHDAMYWYRQDPGQGLRLIYYSQIVNDFQKGDIAEGYSVSREKKESFPLTVTSAQKNPTAFYLCASSPASGSYEQYFGPGTRLTVT.

This chain uses TRBV15 with TRBJ1-4; D unclear. The germline V gene has CDR1 LNHNV and CDR2 YYDKDF (reference sequence). CDR3 length equals 15 residues. Trimming cost V 0 bases and J 4 bases, with 9 bases left between them. The CDR3 spells CATSRDRTRNEKLFF. The CDR3 coding sequence is TGTGCCACCAGCAGAGACAGGACCCGTAATGAAAAACTGTTTTTT.